Shown below are 32 T cell receptor beta chains from a single sample sequenced in a study of blood T cells in healthy people across ages. Sample-barcoded 5' priming and a J-beta primer mix drove a second PCR of about 7 to 11 cycles. One entry per CDR3 protein results from TCRdb running MiXCR on the 5' RACE reads. The data contain fewer than 2,000,000 distinct CDR3 sequences, almost 35% of them singletons. The sample was blood. The source is a woman in her thirties in good health.

The rearrangement uses TRBV7-9 and TRBJ2-3, with 9 nucleotides matching TRBD2. CDR1 is SEHNR and CDR2 is FQNEAQ in the germline V gene (reference sequence). With 2 bases clipped from V and 6 bases from J, the junction kept 15 bases outside the gene matches. The CDR3 is 18 residues long. As DNA, the CDR3 is TGTGCCAGCAGCTTACATAAAGCACTAGCGGGCGCTCAGGATACGCAGTATTTT. This codes for CASSLHKALAGAQDTQYF.

The CDR3 DNA sequence: TGTGCCAGCAGATTGACAGGGGATACGCAGTATTTT. Translation: CASRLTGDTQYF. This chain connects TRBV12-3 or TRBV12-4 to TRBJ2-3; 7 bases fit TRBD1. V was pared by 6 bases and J by 6 bases, with 3 bases of the junction left unmatched. There are 12 residues in the CDR3.

This rearrangement joins TRBV1 to TRBJ1-5; the table names TRBD1, a call not compared with the DNA. TRBV1 is annotated as a pseudogene. CDR3 size: 15 residues. In nucleotides, the CDR3 is TGCACCCGCACTGGAACAGGGAATAGCAATCAGCCCCAGCATTTT. The encoded protein is CTRTGTGNSNQPQHF.

The V call is TRBV20-1, the J call TRBJ2-1; 7 positions agree with TRBD2. Germline CDR1 and CDR2: DFQATT and SNEGSKA (reference sequence). This CDR3 comprises 14 residues. J was trimmed by 7 bases and V by 2 bases; bases with no gene match: 8. This chain's CDR3 is CSARLAEVRNEQFF. The CDR3 DNA follows: TGCAGTGCTAGACTAGCGGAAGTCAGGAATGAGCAGTTCTTC.

The chain joins TRBV7-3 to TRBJ1-4, with 10 nucleotides matching TRBD1. The length of the CDR3 is 15 residues. The V gene end was trimmed by 5 bases and the J gene end by 6 bases; junction bases not matched to a gene: 6. The germline V gene encodes CDR1 SGHTA and CDR2 FQGTGA. CDR3 protein: CASSQRGTGDEKLFF. DNA of the CDR3: TGTGCCAGCAGCCAAAGGGGGACAGGGGATGAAAAACTGTTTTTT. Together with reference TRBV7-3 and TRBJ1-4, the CDR3 gives the full variable domain: GAGVSQTPSNKVTEKGKYVELRCDPISGHTALYWYRQSLGQGPEFLIYFQGTGAADDSGLPNDRFFAVRPEGSVSTLKIQRTERGDSAVYLCASSQRGTGDEKLFFGSGTQLSVL.

In this sample, this clonotype turned up a few times. V is TRBV20-1 and J is TRBJ2-1; 7 bases match TRBD2. This CDR3 spans 15 amino acids. In germline, CDR1 is DFQATT, CDR2 SNEGSKA (reference sequence). V was pared by 0 bases and J by 6 bases, with 8 bases of the junction left unmatched. CDR3 protein: CSAREGGRVGNEQFF. CDR3 DNA: TGCAGTGCTAGAGAGGGGGGGAGGGTGGGCAATGAGCAGTTCTTC.

Notes on this clonotype: At one end, the junction sequence differs from germline, possibly due to a read error. The CDR3 bases are TGCGCCAGCAGCTTCACAGGGGTCTCTGGGGCCAACGTTCTGACTTTC. This translates into CASSFTGVSGANVLTF. The chain employs TRBV5-1 and TRBJ2-6, with 7 bases matching TRBD1. Germline CDR1 and CDR2: SGHRS and YFSETQ. The CDR3 contains 16 residues.

The rearrangement uses TRBV7-9 and TRBJ2-3; D may be TRBD2 (5 bases). This CDR3 is 14 amino acids long. Trimming pared 1 base from V and 6 bases from J, leaving 11 bases between. Germline V lookup: CDR1 SEHNR, CDR2 FQNEAQ (reference sequence). The CDR3 DNA is TGTGCCAGCAGCTTAGAAGTGGGCGGGGATACGCAGTATTTT. This sequence encodes CASSLEVGGDTQYF.

The chain carries TRBV6-1 and TRBJ2-7; 7 bases agree with TRBD1. This CDR3 is 11 amino acids long. Trimming at V came to 3 bases and at J to 12 bases, leaving 5 bases not matched to a gene. Germline V gene data show CDR1 as MNHNS and CDR2 as SASEGT. The CDR3 nucleotides read TGTGCCAGCAGTGAGTCAGGGGGTCTGTACTTC. Translated: CASSESGGLYF.

In its sample, this clonotype was seen a few times. The DNA of the CDR3 is TGTGCCAGCAGTACCAGGGGATCCGGCCAGCCCCAGCATTTT. As protein: CASSTRGSGQPQHF. The chain is built from TRBV3-1 and TRBJ1-5; maybe TRBD1 (6 bases). CDR3 length equals 14 residues. Between the trimmed V and J ends, which lost 6 bases and 7 bases, there was a span of 16 bases. Germline CDR1 LGHDT, CDR2 YNNKEL (reference sequence).

This chain uses TRBV20-1 with TRBJ2-5; 8 bases are shared with TRBD2. The J call may be faulty, since TRBJ2-7 better matches the DNA end. Germline CDR1 and CDR2: DFQATT and SNEGSKA (reference sequence). The CDR3 sequence is 15 residues long. CDR3 loop: CSAPGRAGDRYEQYF. In DNA, the CDR3 is TGCAGTGCCCCGGGACGAGCGGGAGATCGCTACGAGCAGTACTTC.

The rearrangement links TRBV7-9 to TRBJ2-3; tentatively, D is TRBD1 (6 bases). CDR3 length: 12 residues. From germline, CDR1 is SEHNR and CDR2 FQNEAQ (reference sequence). The V end was cut by 4 bases, the J end by 4 bases, with 6 bases between. This CDR3 is CASSWTADTQYF. CDR3 coding DNA: TGTGCCAGCAGCTGGACAGCAGATACGCAGTATTTT.

The J gene is TRBJ1-2, the V gene TRBV20-1; D may be TRBD1 (6 bases). The ends were cut back, 0 bases at V and 3 bases at J, with 11 bases in the middle. The CDR3 is 14 amino acids. The germline V gene encodes CDR1 DFQATT and CDR2 SNEGSKA (reference sequence). The CDR3: CSARDIGGDYGYTF. In DNA form, the CDR3 reads TGCAGTGCTAGAGATATCGGGGGCGACTATGGCTACACCTTC.

This clonotype was observed a handful of times. V usage is TRBV18 and J usage is TRBJ1-2; D remains ambiguous. Trimming removed 2 bases from V and 8 bases from J, with 18 bases in between. The CDR3 length is 15 residues. Germline loops: CDR1 KGHSH, CDR2 LQKENI. CDR3 nucleotides: TGTGCCAGCTCACCAAGCAGGTGGTACATGGGGGGCTACACCTTC. Its translation: CASSPSRWYMGGYTF.

Notes on this clonotype: Germline and junction disagree at one end, which may indicate a read error. CDR3 protein: CAICDGGAVTDTQYF. In DNA, the CDR3 is TGTGCCATCTGTGACGGGGGGGCCGTGACAGATACGCAGTATTTT. V gene TRBV10-3 combines with J gene TRBJ2-3; 8 bases fit TRBD2. Germline V gene sequence: CDR1 ENHRY, CDR2 SYGVKD. This CDR3 contains 15 residues.

The chain joins TRBV12-3 or TRBV12-4 to TRBJ2-1, with TRBD2 identical over 11 bases. V shed 5 bases, J shed 7 bases, and the junction held 7 bases outside the gene matches. The CDR3 runs 15 residues. The CDR3 loop is CASSPPGLAVNEQFF. Here the CDR3 DNA reads TGTGCCAGCAGTCCGCCGGGACTAGCGGTAAATGAGCAGTTCTTC.

The gene calls are TRBV11-1 and TRBJ2-3; 7 bases align to TRBD2. The trim removed 3 bases at V and 2 bases at J, leaving 14 bases unmatched. The CDR3 has 18 residues. CDR1 SGHAT and CDR2 FQDESV come from the germline V gene (reference sequence). CDR3 region: CASSFASGPPGPTDTQYF. In DNA, the CDR3 is TGTGCCAGCAGCTTTGCTAGCGGCCCACCAGGGCCCACAGATACGCAGTATTTT.

This clonotype was counted ten times or more. The V and J genes are TRBV12-3 or TRBV12-4 and TRBJ1-5; D not certain. This CDR3 comprises 13 residues. Deletions cut 6 bases from V and 6 bases from J, with 12 bases between. The DNA of the CDR3 is TGTGCCAGCAGGCGACTACTTAGTCAGCCCCAGCATTTT. As protein: CASRRLLSQPQHF.

This clonotype was observed at least ten times. The CDR3 loop is CASRRQGAYEQYF. Here the CDR3 DNA reads TGTGCCAGCAGAAGACAGGGCGCCTACGAGCAGTACTTC. This rearrangement joins TRBV12-3 or TRBV12-4 to TRBJ2-7, with TRBD1 matching 7 bases. The junction had 4 bases not matched to a gene; V was cut back by 6 bases and J by 2 bases. This CDR3 is 13 amino acids long.

CDR3 sequence (DNA): TGTGCCAGCAGTGAGGGACTAGCGGGGAGGAAAAGCACAGATACGCAGTATTTT. The encoded protein is CASSEGLAGRKSTDTQYF. The V and J genes are TRBV2 and TRBJ2-3; 13 bases fit TRBD2. The germline CDR1 and CDR2 sequences are SNHLY and FYNNEI. The CDR3 is 18 amino acids. Trimming took 3 bases from V and 0 from J; bases not matched to a gene: 6.

CDR3 DNA sequence: TGTGCCAGCAGCCAAGATCCGGGGTGGGTGGCTTCACGGGAGAATGAGCAGTTCTTC. Translated, it gives CASSQDPGWVASRENEQFF. This chain links TRBV4-2 with TRBJ2-1; D perhaps matches TRBD2 (6 bases). V was clipped by 0 bases and J by 7 bases, with 25 bases between them. Germline V gives CDR1 LGHNA, CDR2 YNFKEQ. The CDR3 extends over 19 amino acids.

The CDR3 loop reads CASSVGSRAYEQYF. Written as DNA, the CDR3 is TGTGCCAGCAGCGTAGGTTCAAGAGCCTACGAGCAGTACTTC. The gene calls are TRBV9 and TRBJ2-7; D uncertain. The ends were cut back, 0 bases at V and 2 bases at J, with 9 bases in the middle. CDR1 and CDR2 from the germline V gene are SGDLS and YYNGEE. The CDR3 spans 14 residues.

This clonotype turned up a few times. V and J are TRBV7-3 and TRBJ2-5, with 8 bases that match TRBD2. From germline, CDR1 is SGHTA and CDR2 FQGTGA. The CDR3 is 15 residues long. V lost 5 bases, J lost 5 bases, and 10 bases stayed unmatched. CDR3 residues: CASSPGVVAGETQYF. CDR3 DNA sequence: TGTGCCAGCAGCCCCGGGGTGGTAGCGGGGGAGACCCAGTACTTC.

Concerning this clonotype: Relative to the germline gene, one junction end is altered; a read error may explain this. In DNA, the CDR3 is TGTGCCGGCAGGGGGGGGGACAGGGGGCTAGACGAGCAGTACTTC. Protein product: CAGRGGDRGLDEQYF. The V gene is TRBV25-1, the J gene TRBJ2-7; 12 bases match TRBD1. This CDR3 is built from 15 residues. CDR1 MGHDK and CDR2 SYGVNS come from the germline V gene.

The V gene is TRBV6-2 or TRBV6-3, the J gene TRBJ2-1; D remains ambiguous. The CDR3 consists of 15 residues. V dropped 0 bases and J dropped 0 bases, with 6 bases sitting between them. Germline V lookup: CDR1 MNHEY, CDR2 SVGEGT. Here the CDR3 reads CASSYSKSSYNEQFF. The CDR3, as DNA: TGTGCCAGCAGTTACTCCAAGAGCTCCTACAATGAGCAGTTCTTC.

This clonotype was picked up a small number of times. The J gene is TRBJ2-5, the V gene TRBV11-2; D not certain. CDR1 is SGHAT, CDR2 FQNNGV, per germline. Trimming stripped 5 bases from V and 6 bases from J, with 13 bases between. The CDR3 spans 13 residues. CDR3 sequence: CASSGDGLKTQYF. The DNA for the CDR3 is TGTGCCAGCAGCGGTGATGGGTTAAAGACCCAGTACTTC.

This clonotype was seen ten or more times. Here the CDR3 reads CSASIKIDEQYF. The CDR3 bases are TGCAGTGCTAGTATTAAGATCGACGAGCAGTACTTC. The chain is built from TRBV20-1 and TRBJ2-7; no definite D call. The CDR3 totals 12 residues. V dropped 3 bases and J dropped 5 bases, with 11 bases sitting between them. Germline CDR1 is DFQATT and CDR2 is SNEGSKA (reference sequence).

This clonotype was counted many times. V is TRBV10-3 and J is TRBJ2-7, with 13 bases matching TRBD2. Germline CDR1 and CDR2: ENHRY and SYGVKD. V was clipped by 4 bases and J by 3 bases; unmatched bases: 0. This CDR3 is 14 amino acids long. The CDR3 DNA follows: TGTGCCATCAGTGGGACTAGCGGGAGCTACGAGCAGTACTTC. It encodes CAISGTSGSYEQYF.

This rearrangement joins TRBV10-3 to TRBJ1-2; 8 positions agree with TRBD1. Trimming removed 4 bases from V and 1 base from J; junction bases left unmatched: 5. The germline V gene encodes CDR1 ENHRY and CDR2 SYGVKD. CDR3 length: 15 amino acids. The CDR3 sequence is CAISGGQGINYGYTF. CDR3 coding DNA: TGTGCCATCAGTGGAGGACAGGGAATTAACTATGGCTACACCTTC.

This clonotype appeared a few times. This chain joins TRBV20-1 and TRBJ1-2; D remains ambiguous. Germline V gene lookup returns CDR1 DFQATT and CDR2 SNEGSKA (reference sequence). The CDR3 totals 14 residues. Trimming cost V 3 bases and J 0 bases, with 11 bases left between them. CDR3 sequence (DNA): TGCAGTGCTAGGAAGGCAGGAGCTAACTATGGCTACACCTTC. Its protein product is CSARKAGANYGYTF.

The V gene is TRBV3-1, the J gene TRBJ2-3; 7 positions match TRBD1. This CDR3 contains 16 residues. The ends lost 3 bases at V and 8 bases at J; junction bases unmatched: 14. Germline CDR1 LGHDT, CDR2 YNNKEL (reference sequence). This chain's CDR3 is CASSQHGQADLGTQYF. As DNA, the CDR3 is TGTGCCAGCAGCCAGCACGGACAGGCCGACCTAGGTACGCAGTATTTT.

The chain couples TRBV20-1 to TRBJ2-5, with 11 bases fitting TRBD2. The CDR3 totals 18 residues. The germline V gene encodes CDR1 DFQATT and CDR2 SNEGSKA (reference sequence). V was clipped by 6 bases and J by 2 bases; unmatched bases: 17. CDR3 coding DNA: TGCAGTGCAGGAAGGAGGTTGACTAGCGGGGTAATTCAAGAGACCCAGTACTTC. Translating gives CSAGRRLTSGVIQETQYF.